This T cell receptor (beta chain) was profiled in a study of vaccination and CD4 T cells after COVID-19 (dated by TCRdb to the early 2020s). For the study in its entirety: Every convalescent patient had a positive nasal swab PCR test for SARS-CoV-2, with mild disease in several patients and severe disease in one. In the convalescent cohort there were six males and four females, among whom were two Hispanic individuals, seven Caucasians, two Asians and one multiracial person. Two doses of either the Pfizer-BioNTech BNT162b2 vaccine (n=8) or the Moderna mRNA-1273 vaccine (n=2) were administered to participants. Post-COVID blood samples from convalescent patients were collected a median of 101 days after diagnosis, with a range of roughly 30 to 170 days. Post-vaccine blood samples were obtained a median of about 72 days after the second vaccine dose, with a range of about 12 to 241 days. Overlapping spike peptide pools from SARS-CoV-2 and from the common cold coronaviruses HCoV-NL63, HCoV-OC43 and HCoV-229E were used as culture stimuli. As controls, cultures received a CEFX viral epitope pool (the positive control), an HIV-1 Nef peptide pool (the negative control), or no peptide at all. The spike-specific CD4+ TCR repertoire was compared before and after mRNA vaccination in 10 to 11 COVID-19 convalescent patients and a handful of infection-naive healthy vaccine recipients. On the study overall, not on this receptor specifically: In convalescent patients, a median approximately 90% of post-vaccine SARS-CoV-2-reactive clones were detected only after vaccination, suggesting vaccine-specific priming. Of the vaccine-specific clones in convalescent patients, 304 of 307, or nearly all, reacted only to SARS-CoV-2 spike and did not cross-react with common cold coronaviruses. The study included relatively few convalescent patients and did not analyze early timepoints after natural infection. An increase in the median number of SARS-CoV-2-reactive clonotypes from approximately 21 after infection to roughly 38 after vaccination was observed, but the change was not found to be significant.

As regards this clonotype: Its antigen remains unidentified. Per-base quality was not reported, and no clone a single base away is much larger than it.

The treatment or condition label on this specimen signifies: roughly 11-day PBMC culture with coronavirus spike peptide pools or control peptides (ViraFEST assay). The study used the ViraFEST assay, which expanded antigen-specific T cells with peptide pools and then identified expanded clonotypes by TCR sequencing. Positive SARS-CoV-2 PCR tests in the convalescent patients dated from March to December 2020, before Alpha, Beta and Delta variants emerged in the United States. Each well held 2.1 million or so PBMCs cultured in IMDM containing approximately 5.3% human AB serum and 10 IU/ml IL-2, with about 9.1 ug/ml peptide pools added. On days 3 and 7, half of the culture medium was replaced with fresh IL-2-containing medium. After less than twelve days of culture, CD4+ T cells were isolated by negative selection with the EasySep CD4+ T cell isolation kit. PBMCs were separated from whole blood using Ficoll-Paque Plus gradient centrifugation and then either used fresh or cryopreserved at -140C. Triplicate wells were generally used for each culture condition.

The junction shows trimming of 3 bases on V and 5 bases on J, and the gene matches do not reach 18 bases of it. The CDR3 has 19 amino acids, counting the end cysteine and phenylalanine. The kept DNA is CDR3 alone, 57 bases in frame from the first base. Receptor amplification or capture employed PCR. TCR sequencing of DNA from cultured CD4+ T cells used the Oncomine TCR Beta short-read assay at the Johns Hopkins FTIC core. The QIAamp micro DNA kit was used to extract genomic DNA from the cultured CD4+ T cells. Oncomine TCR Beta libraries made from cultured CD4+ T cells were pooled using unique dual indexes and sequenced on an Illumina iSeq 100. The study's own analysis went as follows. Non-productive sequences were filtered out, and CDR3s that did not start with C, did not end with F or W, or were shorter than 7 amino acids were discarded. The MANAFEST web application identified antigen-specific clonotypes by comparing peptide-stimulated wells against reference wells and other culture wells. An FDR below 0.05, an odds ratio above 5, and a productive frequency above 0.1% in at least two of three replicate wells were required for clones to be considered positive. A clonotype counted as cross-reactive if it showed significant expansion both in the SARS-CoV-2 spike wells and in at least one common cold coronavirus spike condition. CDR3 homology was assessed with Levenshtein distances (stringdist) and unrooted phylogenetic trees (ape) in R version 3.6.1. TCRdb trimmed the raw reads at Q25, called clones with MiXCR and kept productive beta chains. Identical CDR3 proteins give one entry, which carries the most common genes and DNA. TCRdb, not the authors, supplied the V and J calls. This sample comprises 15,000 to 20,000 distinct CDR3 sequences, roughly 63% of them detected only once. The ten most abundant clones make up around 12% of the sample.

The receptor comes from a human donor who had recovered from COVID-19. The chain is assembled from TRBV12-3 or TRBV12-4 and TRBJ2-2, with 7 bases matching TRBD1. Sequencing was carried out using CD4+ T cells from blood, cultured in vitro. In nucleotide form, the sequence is TGTGCCAGCAGTTTTGTTCCGGGTGTCGACAGGGTGCGAACCGGGGAGCTGTTTTTT. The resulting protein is CASSFVPGVDRVRTGELFF.